One sample yielded the 15 T cell receptor beta chains listed below, sequenced in a study of blood T cells in healthy people across ages. Combining a sample-barcoded 5' primer with a J-beta primer mix, a second PCR ran for 7 to 11 cycles. TCRdb independently ran MiXCR on the 5' RACE reads; one entry per CDR3 protein. The table includes around 1.5 million distinct CDR3 sequences, around 39% detected once. Sequencing used blood. These receptors came from a woman aged 18-29 years in good health.

This clonotype was found a few times. The J gene is TRBJ1-2, the V gene TRBV7-9, with a tentative D call TRBD1 (5 bases). V was shortened by 1 base and J by 4 bases, with 10 bases between the two germline ends. The CDR3 extends over 14 amino acids. The V gene's germline CDR1 is SEHNR and CDR2 FQNEAQ (reference sequence). CDR3 loop: CASSLGDLAYGYTF. The CDR3 DNA sequence: TGTGCCAGCAGCTTAGGGGACTTAGCCTATGGCTACACCTTC.

This rearrangement joins TRBV3-1 to TRBJ1-1; the match to TRBD1 covers 7 bases. Trimming at V came to 2 bases and at J to 1 base, leaving 7 bases not matched to a gene. This CDR3 is built from 16 residues. Germline V gene data show CDR1 as LGHDT and CDR2 as YNNKEL (reference sequence). The CDR3 protein is CASSQPPGTANTEAFF. In DNA, the CDR3 is TGTGCCAGCAGCCAACCCCCCGGGACAGCGAACACTGAAGCTTTCTTT.

The J gene is TRBJ2-3, the V gene TRBV4-2, with 8 positions matching TRBD2. Germline-derived CDR1 and CDR2 are LGHNA and YNFKEQ. The CDR3 is 19 residues long. V shed 0 bases, J shed 0 bases, and the junction held 11 bases outside the gene matches. DNA of the CDR3: TGTGCCAGCAGCCAAGATCGAGGTAGCGGGGTGTCTAGCACAGATACGCAGTATTTT. Its protein product is CASSQDRGSGVSSTDTQYF.

In this sample, this clonotype turned up a few times. The V gene is TRBV27, the J gene TRBJ1-5, with unresolved D. V lost 1 base, J lost 3 bases, and 10 bases lay in between. Germline CDR1 MNHEY, CDR2 SMNVEV (reference sequence). This CDR3 comprises 15 residues. The DNA of the CDR3 is TGTGCCAGCAGTTTATGGGGTTACAACAATCAGCCCCAGCATTTT. Translation gives CASSLWGYNNQPQHF.

The V call is TRBV6-6, the J call TRBJ2-5, with 7 bases aligning to TRBD2. CDR3 length: 15 amino acids. Germline CDR1 is MNHNY and CDR2 is SVGAGI (reference sequence). J lost 5 bases, V lost 6 bases, and 12 bases had no gene match. The CDR3 sequence is CASSRPAGEPETQYF. The CDR3 nucleotides are TGTGCCAGCAGCCGGCCCGCGGGAGAACCGGAGACCCAGTACTTC.

This clonotype was seen a few times. The chain joins TRBV15 to TRBJ1-2, with a possible D match to TRBD1 (6 bases). V lost 4 bases and J 7 bases, leaving 10 bases between the germline ends. The CDR3 loop spans 12 amino acids. Germline V gives CDR1 LNHNV, CDR2 YYDKDF (reference sequence). The CDR3 loop is CATSKGETGYTF. CDR3 nucleotide sequence: TGTGCCACCAGCAAGGGGGAGACTGGCTACACCTTC. Looking up the rest from reference TRBV15 and TRBJ1-2 gives the full variable domain: DAMVIQNPRYQVTQFGKPVTLSCSQTLNHNVMYWYQQKSSQAPKLLFHYYDKDFNNEADTPDNFQSRRPNTSFCFLDIRSPGLGDTAMYLCATSKGETGYTFGSGTRLTVV.

There are a few counts of this clonotype. V and J are TRBV20-1 and TRBJ2-1, with 7 positions matching TRBD1. Germline CDR1 is DFQATT and CDR2 is SNEGSKA (reference sequence). V gave up 2 bases and J gave up 2 bases; unmatched junction bases: 3. The CDR3 loop spans 14 amino acids. The CDR3 region is CSARSGQTYNEQFF. The CDR3 DNA follows: TGCAGTGCTAGATCGGGACAGACCTACAATGAGCAGTTCTTC.

This chain uses TRBV20-1 with TRBJ2-3; 15 bases agree with TRBD2. Germline CDR1 reads DFQATT; CDR2 reads SNEGSKA (reference sequence). The CDR3 is 15 amino acids. In nucleotides, the CDR3 is TGCAAAGGACTAGCGGGGGGGCCCCGCCCAGATACGCAGTATTTT. As protein: CKGLAGGPRPDTQYF.

This clonotype turned up a few times. The chain joins TRBV6-1 to TRBJ1-1; D is unresolved. The CDR3 has 13 residues. Deletions cut 10 bases from V and 0 bases from J, with 12 bases between. Germline V gene sequence: CDR1 MNHNS, CDR2 SASEGT. The CDR3 DNA reads TGTGCCAACGCAGAATTGATGAACACTGAAGCTTTCTTT. Translation: CANAELMNTEAFF.

This clonotype has ten or more counts. J is TRBJ1-2 and V is TRBV27; TRBD1 aligns across 9 bases. Trimming took 4 bases from V and 4 from J; bases not matched to a gene: 4. This CDR3 is built from 14 residues. Germline V gene lookup returns CDR1 MNHEY and CDR2 SMNVEV (reference sequence). In DNA, the CDR3 is TGTGCCAGCAGTTCGACAGGGGGAGGCTATGGCTACACCTTC. Encoded protein: CASSSTGGGYGYTF.

In nucleotides, the CDR3 is TGTGCCAGCAGTGGAGGACAGGGGCGGACACCCCTCCACTTT. It specifies CASSGGQGRTPLHF. This chain joins TRBV2 and TRBJ1-6, with 9 bases lining up with TRBD1. Germline trimming cut 4 bases from V and 11 bases from J; bases unmatched to any gene: 6. The CDR3 consists of 14 residues. Germline values: CDR1 SNHLY, CDR2 FYNNEI.

The genes are TRBV2 and TRBJ2-3; D unresolved. The CDR3 spans 11 residues. V dropped 7 bases and J dropped 6 bases, with 8 bases sitting between them. CDR1 and CDR2 (germline): SNHLY, FYNNEI. The CDR3 region has the DNA TGTGCCAGCACTATGATTGATACGCAGTATTTT. Translated: CASTMIDTQYF.

V and J are TRBV27 and TRBJ1-2, with 7 nucleotides matching TRBD1. The length of the CDR3 is 16 residues. Trimming at V came to 0 bases and at J to 2 bases, leaving 6 bases not matched to a gene. Per germline, CDR1 MNHEY and CDR2 SMNVEV (reference sequence). CDR3 amino acids: CASSLSPPGQNYGYTF. The CDR3 DNA sequence: TGTGCCAGCAGTTTATCGCCTCCGGGACAGAACTATGGCTACACCTTC.

This chain uses TRBV6-2 or TRBV6-3 with TRBJ2-1, with 9 bases aligning to TRBD2. Germline CDR1 is MNHEY and CDR2 is SVGEGT. V gave up 6 bases and J gave up 10 bases; unmatched junction bases: 13. The CDR3 is made up of 15 amino acids. The CDR3 nucleotides are TGTGCCAGCAGCCGTAGCGGGAGTGGCTCCTACGAGCAGTTCTTC. As protein: CASSRSGSGSYEQFF.

With respect to this clonotype: Possible read error: a much larger clone is one base away. The V call is TRBV20-1, the J call TRBJ2-5, with D possibly being TRBD2 (6 bases). The germline CDR1 and CDR2 sequences are DFQATT and SNEGSKA (reference sequence). The CDR3 runs to 14 residues. CDR3 amino acids: CCARVGGNQETQYF. The CDR3 coding sequence is TGCTGTGCTAGAGTTGGGGGGAACCAAGAGACCCAGTACTTC.